A single T cell receptor (beta chain) is shown here with its context. Sequencing was performed with immunoSEQ multiplex PCR; in TCRdb, only in-frame clones are kept and a portion is missing. The sample lists about 180,000 clones, about 90% seen once, with roughly 1.5% in the top ten. These data come from a study of control samples from healthy donors and cancer patients. This clonotype was sampled from a woman in her fifties or sixties in good health. The sequenced sample consisted of blood.

CDR3 region: CASSPGQGKGYTF. Here the CDR3 DNA reads TGTGCCAGCTCACCAGGGCAGGGGAAAGGCTACACCTTC. The gene calls are TRBV18 and TRBJ1-2, with TRBD1 as a possible D gene (6 bases). Trimming took 2 bases from V and 8 from J, leaving 12 bases between them. CDR3 length: 13 amino acids. Germline V gene data show CDR1 as KGHSH and CDR2 as LQKENI.